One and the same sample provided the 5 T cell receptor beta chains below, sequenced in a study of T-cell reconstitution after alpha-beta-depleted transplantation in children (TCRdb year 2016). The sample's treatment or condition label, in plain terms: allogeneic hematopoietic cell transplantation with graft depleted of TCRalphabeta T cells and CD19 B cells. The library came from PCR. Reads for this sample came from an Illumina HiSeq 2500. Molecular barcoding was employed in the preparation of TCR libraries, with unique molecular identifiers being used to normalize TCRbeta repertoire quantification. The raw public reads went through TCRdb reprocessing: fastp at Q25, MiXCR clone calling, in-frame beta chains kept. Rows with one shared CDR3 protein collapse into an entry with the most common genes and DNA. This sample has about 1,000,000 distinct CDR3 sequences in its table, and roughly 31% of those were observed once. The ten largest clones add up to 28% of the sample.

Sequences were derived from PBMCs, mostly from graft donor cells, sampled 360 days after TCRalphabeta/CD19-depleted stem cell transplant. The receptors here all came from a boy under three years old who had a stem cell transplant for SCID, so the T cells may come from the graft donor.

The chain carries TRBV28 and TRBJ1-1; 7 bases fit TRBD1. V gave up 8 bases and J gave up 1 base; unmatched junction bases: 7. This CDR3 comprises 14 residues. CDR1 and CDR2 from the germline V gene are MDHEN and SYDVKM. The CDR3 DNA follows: TGTGCCAGCGCCTGGGGGACAGCGAACACTGAAGCTTTCTTT. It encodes CASAWGTANTEAFF. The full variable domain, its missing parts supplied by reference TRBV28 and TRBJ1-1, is DVKVTQSSRYLVKRTGEKVFLECVQDMDHENMFWYRQDPGLGLRLIYFSYDVKMKEKGDIPEGYSVSREKKERFSLILESASTNQTSMYLCASAWGTANTEAFFGQGTRLTVV.

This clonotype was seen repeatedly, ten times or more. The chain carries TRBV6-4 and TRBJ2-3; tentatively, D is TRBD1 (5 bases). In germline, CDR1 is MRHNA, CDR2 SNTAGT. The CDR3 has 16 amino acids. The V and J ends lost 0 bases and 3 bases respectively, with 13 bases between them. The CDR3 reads CASSDSAGYGTDTQYF. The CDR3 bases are TGTGCCAGCAGTGACTCGGCAGGGTACGGAACAGATACGCAGTATTTT.

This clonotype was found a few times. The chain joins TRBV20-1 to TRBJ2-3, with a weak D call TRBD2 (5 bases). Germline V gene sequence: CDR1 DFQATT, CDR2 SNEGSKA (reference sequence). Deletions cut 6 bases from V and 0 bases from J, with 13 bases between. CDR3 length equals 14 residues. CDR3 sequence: CSATLKRSTDTQYF. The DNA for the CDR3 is TGCAGTGCGACGCTTAAGCGGAGCACAGATACGCAGTATTTT.

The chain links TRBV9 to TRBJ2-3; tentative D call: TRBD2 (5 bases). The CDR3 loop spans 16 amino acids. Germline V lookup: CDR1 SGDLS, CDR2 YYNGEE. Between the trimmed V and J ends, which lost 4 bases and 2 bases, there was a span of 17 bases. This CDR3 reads CASSLGRAGNTDTQYF. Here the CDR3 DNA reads TGTGCCAGCAGCCTTGGACGGGCGGGCAACACAGATACGCAGTATTTT.

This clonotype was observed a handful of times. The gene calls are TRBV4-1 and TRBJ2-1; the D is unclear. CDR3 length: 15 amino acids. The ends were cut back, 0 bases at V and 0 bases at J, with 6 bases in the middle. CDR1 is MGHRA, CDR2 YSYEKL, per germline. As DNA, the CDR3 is TGCGCCAGCAGCCAAGATAGGCCCTCCTACAATGAGCAGTTCTTC. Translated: CASSQDRPSYNEQFF.